This T cell receptor beta chain is from a study of PD-1 blockade in classical Hodgkin lymphoma. Study-wide points: There remain no defined causes for the repertoire differences, which possibly reflect disease activity or prior therapy. Newly diagnosed patients reportedly had lower baseline TCR diversity than healthy donors.

Only in-frame clones appear in the TCRdb table, and some are missing; sequencing was by immunoSEQ multiplex PCR. The data hold roughly 10,000 clones, with just over 85% observed a single time. Time point described: newly diagnosed, previously untreated cHL patient sample. Investigators obtained CD8+ T cells from thawed PBMCs by magnetic negative selection. The comparison group had newly diagnosed, previously untreated classical Hodgkin lymphoma. A note on this clone: The antigen is not known.

The sample was CD8+ T cells from blood. The receptor was derived from a human donor with classical Hodgkin lymphoma.

The CDR3 sequence: CASTETGILNLTYNEQFF. CDR3 coding DNA: TGTGCCAGCACAGAGACAGGGATTCTTAATCTAACTTACAATGAGCAGTTCTTC. The gene calls are TRBV25-1 and TRBJ2-1; 7 positions agree with TRBD1. The junction had 19 bases not matched to a gene; V was cut back by 7 bases and J by 4 bases. The germline V gene has CDR1 MGHDK and CDR2 SYGVNS. The CDR3 loop spans 18 amino acids.